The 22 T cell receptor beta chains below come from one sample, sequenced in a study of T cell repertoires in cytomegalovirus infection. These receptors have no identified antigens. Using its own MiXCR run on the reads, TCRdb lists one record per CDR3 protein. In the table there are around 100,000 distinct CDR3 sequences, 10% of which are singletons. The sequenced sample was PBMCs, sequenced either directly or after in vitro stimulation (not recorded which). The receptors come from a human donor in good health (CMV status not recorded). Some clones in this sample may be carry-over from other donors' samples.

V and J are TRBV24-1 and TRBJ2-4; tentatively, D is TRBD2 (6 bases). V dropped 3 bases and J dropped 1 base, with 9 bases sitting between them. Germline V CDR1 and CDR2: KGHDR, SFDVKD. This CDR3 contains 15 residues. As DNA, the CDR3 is TGTGCCACCAGTGATCCCGCGGGGGCCAAAAACATTCAGTACTTC. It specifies CATSDPAGAKNIQYF.

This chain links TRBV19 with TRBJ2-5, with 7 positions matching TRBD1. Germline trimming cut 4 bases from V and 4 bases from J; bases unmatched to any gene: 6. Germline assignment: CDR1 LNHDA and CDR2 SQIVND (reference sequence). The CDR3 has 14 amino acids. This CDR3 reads CASSTRDRRETQYF. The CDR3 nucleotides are TGTGCCAGTAGTACACGGGACAGACGAGAGACCCAGTACTTC.

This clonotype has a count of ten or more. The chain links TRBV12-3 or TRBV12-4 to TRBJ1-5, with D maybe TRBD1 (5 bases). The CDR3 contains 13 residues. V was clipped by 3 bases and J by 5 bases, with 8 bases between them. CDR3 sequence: CASSLTEYQPQHF. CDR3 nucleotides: TGTGCCAGCAGTTTGACAGAATATCAGCCCCAGCATTTT.

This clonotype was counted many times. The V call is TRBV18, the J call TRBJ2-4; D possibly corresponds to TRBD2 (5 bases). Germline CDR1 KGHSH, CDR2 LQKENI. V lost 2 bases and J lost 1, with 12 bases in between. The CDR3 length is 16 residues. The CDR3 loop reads CASSPRPGGAKNIQYF. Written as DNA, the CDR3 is TGTGCCAGCTCACCAAGGCCCGGAGGTGCCAAAAACATTCAGTACTTC.

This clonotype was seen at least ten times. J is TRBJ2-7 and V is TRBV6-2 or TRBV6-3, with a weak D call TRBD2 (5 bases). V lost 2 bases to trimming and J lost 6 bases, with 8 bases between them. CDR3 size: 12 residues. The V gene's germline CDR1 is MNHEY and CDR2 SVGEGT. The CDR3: CASSYDGGEQYV. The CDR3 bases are TGTGCCAGCAGTTACGACGGAGGCGAGCAGTACGTC.

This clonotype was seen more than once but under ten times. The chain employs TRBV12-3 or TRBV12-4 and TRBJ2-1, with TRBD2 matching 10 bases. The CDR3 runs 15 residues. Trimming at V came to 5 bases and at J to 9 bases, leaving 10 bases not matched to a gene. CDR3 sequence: CASSQREGYRGEQFF. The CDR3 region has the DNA TGTGCCAGCAGTCAGCGGGAGGGTTACCGAGGTGAGCAGTTCTTC.

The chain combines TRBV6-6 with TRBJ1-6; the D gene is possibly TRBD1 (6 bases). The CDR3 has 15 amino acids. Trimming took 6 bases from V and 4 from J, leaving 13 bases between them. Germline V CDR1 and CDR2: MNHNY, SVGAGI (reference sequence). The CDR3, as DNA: TGTGCCAGCAGCCCCCTACAGGGTTATAATTCACCCCTCCACTTT. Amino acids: CASSPLQGYNSPLHF.

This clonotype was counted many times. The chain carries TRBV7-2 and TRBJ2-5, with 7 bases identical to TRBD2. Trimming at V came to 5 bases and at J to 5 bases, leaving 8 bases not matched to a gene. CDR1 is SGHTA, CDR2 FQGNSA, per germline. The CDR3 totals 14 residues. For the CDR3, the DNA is TGTGCCAGCAGCCCCCGACTAGCTGGGGAGACCCAGTACTTC. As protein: CASSPRLAGETQYF. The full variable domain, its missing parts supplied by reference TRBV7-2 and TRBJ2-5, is GAGVSQSPSNKVTEKGKDVELRCDPISGHTALYWYRQSLGQGLEFLIYFQGNSAPDKSGLPSDRFSAERTGGSVSTLTIQRTQQEDSAVYLCASSPRLAGETQYFGPGTRLLVL.

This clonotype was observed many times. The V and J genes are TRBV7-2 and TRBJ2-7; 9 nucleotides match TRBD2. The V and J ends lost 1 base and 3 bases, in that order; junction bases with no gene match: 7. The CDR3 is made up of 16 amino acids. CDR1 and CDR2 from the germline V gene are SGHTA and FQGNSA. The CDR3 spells CASSLDATSGNYEQYF. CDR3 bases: TGTGCCAGCAGCTTAGACGCGACTAGCGGAAACTACGAGCAGTACTTC. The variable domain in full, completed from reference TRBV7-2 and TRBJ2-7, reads GAGVSQSPSNKVTEKGKDVELRCDPISGHTALYWYRQSLGQGLEFLIYFQGNSAPDKSGLPSDRFSAERTGGSVSTLTIQRTQQEDSAVYLCASSLDATSGNYEQYFGPGTRLTVT.

CDR3 protein: CASSYDRGGGSYEQYV. The CDR3 region has the DNA TGTGCCAGCAGTTACGATAGAGGGGGAGGCTCCTACGAGCAGTACGTC. The chain has TRBV6-2 or TRBV6-3 and TRBJ2-7; either TRBD1 or TRBD2 may fit D (6 bases each). V was clipped by 2 bases and J by 0 bases, with 14 bases between them. This CDR3 is 16 amino acids long. The V gene's germline CDR1 is MNHEY and CDR2 SVGEGT.

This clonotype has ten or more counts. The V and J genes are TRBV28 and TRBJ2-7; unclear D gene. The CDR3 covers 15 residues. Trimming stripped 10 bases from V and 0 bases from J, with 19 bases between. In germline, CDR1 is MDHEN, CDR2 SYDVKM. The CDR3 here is CATYPLRESSYEQYF. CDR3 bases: TGTGCCACCTACCCATTACGTGAATCCTCCTACGAGCAGTACTTC.

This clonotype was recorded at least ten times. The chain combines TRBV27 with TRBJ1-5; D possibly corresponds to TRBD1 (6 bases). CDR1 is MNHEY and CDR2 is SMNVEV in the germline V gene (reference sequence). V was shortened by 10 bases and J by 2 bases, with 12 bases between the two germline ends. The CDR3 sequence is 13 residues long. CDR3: CATGHAGNQPQHF. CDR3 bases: TGTGCCACGGGACACGCCGGCAATCAGCCCCAGCATTTT.

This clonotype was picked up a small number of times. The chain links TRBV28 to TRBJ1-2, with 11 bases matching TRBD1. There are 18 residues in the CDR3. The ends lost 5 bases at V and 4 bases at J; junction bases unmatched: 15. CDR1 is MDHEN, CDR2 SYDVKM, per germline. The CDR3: CASSPLWTGGGGSYGYTF. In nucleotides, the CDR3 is TGTGCCAGCAGTCCCCTCTGGACAGGGGGCGGCGGCAGCTATGGCTACACCTTC.

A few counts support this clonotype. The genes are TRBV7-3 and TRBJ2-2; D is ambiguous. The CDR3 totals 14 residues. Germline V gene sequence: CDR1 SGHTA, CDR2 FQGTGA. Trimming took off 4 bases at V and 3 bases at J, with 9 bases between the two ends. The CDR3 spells CASSSIMDTGELFF. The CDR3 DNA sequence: TGTGCCAGCAGCTCAATCATGGACACCGGGGAGCTGTTTTTT.

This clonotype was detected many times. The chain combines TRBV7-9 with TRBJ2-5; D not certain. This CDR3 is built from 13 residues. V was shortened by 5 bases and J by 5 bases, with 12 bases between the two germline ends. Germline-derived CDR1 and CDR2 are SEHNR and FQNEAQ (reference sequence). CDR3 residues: CASSTGGMETQYF. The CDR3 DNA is TGTGCCAGCAGCACCGGCGGTATGGAGACCCAGTACTTC.

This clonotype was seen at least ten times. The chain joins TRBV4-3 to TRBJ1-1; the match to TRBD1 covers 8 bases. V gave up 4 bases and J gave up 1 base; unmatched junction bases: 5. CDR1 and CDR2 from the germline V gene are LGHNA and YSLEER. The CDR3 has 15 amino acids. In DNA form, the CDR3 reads TGCGCCAGCAGCCCACGACAGGGGACGAACACTGAAGCTTTCTTT. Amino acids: CASSPRQGTNTEAFF.

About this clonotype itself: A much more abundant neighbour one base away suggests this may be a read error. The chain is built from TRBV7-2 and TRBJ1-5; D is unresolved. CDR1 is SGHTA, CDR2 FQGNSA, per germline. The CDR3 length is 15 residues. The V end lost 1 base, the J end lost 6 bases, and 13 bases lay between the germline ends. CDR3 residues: CASSLVLGSRQPQHF. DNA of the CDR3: TGTGCCAGCAGCTTAGTACTAGGGTCCCGTCAGCCCCAGCATTTT.

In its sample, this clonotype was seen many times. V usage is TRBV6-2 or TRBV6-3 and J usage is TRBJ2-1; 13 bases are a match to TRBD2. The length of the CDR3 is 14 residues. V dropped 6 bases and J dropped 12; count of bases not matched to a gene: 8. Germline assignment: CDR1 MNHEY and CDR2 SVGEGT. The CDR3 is CASRGLAGAPGQFF. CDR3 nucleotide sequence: TGTGCCAGCAGAGGACTAGCGGGAGCACCTGGGCAGTTCTTC.

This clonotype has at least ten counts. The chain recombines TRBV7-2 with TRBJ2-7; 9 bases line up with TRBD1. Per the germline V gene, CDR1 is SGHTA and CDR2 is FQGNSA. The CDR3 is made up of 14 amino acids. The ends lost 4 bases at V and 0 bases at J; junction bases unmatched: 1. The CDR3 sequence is CASSSTGGSYEQYF. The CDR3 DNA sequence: TGTGCCAGCAGCTCGACAGGGGGCTCCTACGAGCAGTACTTC.

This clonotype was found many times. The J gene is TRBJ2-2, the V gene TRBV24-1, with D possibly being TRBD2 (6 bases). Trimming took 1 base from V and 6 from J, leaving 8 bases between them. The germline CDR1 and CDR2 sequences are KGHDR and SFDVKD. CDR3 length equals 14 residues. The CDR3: CATSDFGDSGELFF. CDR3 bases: TGTGCCACCAGTGATTTCGGGGACTCCGGGGAGCTGTTTTTT.

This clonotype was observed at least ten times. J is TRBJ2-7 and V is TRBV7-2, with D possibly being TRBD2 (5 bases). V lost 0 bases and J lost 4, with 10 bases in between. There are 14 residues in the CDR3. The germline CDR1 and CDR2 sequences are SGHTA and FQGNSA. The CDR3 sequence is CASSLAEDGYEQYF. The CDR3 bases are TGTGCCAGCAGCTTAGCGGAGGACGGATACGAGCAGTACTTC.

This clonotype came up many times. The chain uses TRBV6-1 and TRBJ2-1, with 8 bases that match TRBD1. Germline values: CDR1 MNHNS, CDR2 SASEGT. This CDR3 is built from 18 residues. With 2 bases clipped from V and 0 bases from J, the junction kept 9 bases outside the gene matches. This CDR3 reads CASSEYWTGPRSYNEQFF. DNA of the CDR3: TGTGCCAGCAGTGAATACTGGACAGGGCCCCGCTCCTACAATGAGCAGTTCTTC.